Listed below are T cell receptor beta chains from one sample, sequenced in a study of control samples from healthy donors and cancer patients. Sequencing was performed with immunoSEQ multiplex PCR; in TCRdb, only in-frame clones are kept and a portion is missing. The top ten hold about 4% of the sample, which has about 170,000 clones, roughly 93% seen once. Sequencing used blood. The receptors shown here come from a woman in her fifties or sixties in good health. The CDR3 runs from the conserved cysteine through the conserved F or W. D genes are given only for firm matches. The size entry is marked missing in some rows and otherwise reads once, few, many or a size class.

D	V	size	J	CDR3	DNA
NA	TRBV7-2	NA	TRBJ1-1	CASSLAGKFGEAFF	TGTGCCAGCAGCTTAGCGGGGAAATTTGGCGAAGCTTTCTTT
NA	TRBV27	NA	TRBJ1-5	CASSLRGGNQPQHF	TGTGCCAGCAGTTTAAGGGGGGGCAATCAGCCCCAGCATTTT
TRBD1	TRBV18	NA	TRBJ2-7	CASSPGTGGYEQYF	TGTGCCAGCTCACCTGGGACAGGGGGCTACGAGCAGTACTTC
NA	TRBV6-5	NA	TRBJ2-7	CATRRGGILGEQYF	TGTGCCACCCGTCGGGGCGGCATCTTAGGCGAGCAGTACTTC
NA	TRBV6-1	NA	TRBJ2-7	CASSEPGGTSYEQYF	TGTGCCAGCAGTGAACCAGGGGGGACCTCCTACGAGCAGTACTTC
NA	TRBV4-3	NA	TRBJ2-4	CASSQVGENIQYF	TGCGCCAGCAGCCAAGTGGGCGAAAACATTCAGTACTTC
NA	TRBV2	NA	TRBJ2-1	CASSIKRGARAGEQFF	TGTGCCAGCTCAATTAAACGGGGGGCCCGCGCGGGGGAGCAGTTCTTC
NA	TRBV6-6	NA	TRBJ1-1	CASSYSGSNTEAFF	TGTGCCAGCAGTTACTCGGGATCGAACACTGAAGCTTTCTTT
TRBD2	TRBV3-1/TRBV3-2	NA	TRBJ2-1	CASSRGGYNEQFF	TGTGCCAGCAGCCGGGGGGGTTACAATGAGCAGTTCTTC
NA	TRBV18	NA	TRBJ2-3	CASSPDGATDTQYF	TGTGCCAGCTCACCCGACGGGGCTACAGATACGCAGTATTTT
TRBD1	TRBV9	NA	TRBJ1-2	CASRGQGAFYGYTF	TGTGCCAGCCGAGGACAGGGGGCTTTCTATGGCTACACCTTC
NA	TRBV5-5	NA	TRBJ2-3	CASSWSYTQYF	TGTGCCAGCAGCTGGTCGTATACGCAGTATTTT
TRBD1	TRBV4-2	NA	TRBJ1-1	CASSQDPSDRVWFF	TGTGCCAGCAGCCAAGATCCTTCGGACAGGGTGTGGTTCTTT
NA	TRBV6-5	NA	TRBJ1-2	CASSYTQINYGYTF	TGTGCCAGCAGTTACACGCAAATTAACTATGGCTACACCTTC
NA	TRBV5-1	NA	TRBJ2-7	CASRGAAYEQYF	TGCGCCAGTCGGGGGGCCGCCTACGAGCAGTACTTC
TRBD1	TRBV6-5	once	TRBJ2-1	CASSQSGTAINEQFF	TGTGCCAGCAGTCAATCCGGGACAGCCATCAATGAGCAGTTCTTC
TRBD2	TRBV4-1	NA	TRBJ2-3	CASSQGLAGGRFGADTQYF	TGCGCCAGCAGCCAGGGACTAGCGGGGGGGCGTTTTGGGGCAGATACGCAGTATTTT
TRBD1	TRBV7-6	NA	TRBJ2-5	CASSPDRGVWETQYF	TGTGCCAGCAGCCCAGACAGGGGTGTATGGGAGACCCAGTACTTC
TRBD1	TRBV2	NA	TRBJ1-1	CASRNRGQNTEAFF	TGTGCCAGCAGGAACAGGGGGCAGAACACTGAAGCTTTCTTT
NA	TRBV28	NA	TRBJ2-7	CASSPPSSYEQYF	TGTGCCAGCAGCCCCCCGAGCTCCTACGAGCAGTACTTC
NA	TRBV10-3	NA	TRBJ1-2	CAISDSGDGRHGYTF	TGTGCCATCAGTGATTCAGGGGACGGGAGGCATGGCTACACCTTC
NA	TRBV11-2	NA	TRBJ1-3	CASSHGLAGNTIYF	TGTGCCAGCAGCCACGGGTTGGCTGGAAACACCATATATTTT
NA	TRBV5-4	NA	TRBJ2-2	CASSLEWGNTGELFF	TGTGCCAGCAGCTTGGAGTGGGGGAACACCGGGGAGCTGTTTTTT
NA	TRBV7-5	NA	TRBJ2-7	CASSSRGTSGGVFSYEQYF	TGTGCCAGTTCATCGAGAGGGACTAGCGGGGGGGTTTTCTCCTACGAGCAGTACTTC
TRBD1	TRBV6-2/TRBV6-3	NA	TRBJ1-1	CASSYRTGGGFDTEAFF	TGTGCCAGCAGTTACAGGACAGGGGGCGGTTTTGACACTGAAGCTTTCTTT
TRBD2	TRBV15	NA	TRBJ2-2	CPTRGGLAGLTGELFF	TGTCCCACTCGGGGGGGACTAGCGGGGTTAACCGGGGAGCTGTTTTTT
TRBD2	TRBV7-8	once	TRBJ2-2	CASSLSSGGTGELFF	TGTGCCAGCAGCTTGTCCAGCGGGGGCACCGGGGAGCTGTTTTTT
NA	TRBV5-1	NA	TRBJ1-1	CASSPLGTAEAFF	TGCGCCAGCAGCCCCCTGGGAACCGCTGAAGCTTTCTTT
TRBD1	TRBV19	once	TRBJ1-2	CASSTMGQGALYGYTF	TGTGCCAGTAGTACGATGGGACAGGGGGCGCTTTATGGCTACACCTTC
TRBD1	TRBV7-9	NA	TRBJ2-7	CASNEGQGASYEQYF	TGTGCCAGCAACGAAGGACAGGGGGCCTCCTACGAGCAGTACTTC
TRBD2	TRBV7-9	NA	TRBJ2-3	CASSLGTGTRKTDTQYF	TGTGCCAGCAGCTTGGGAACCGGGACTAGGAAGACAGATACGCAGTATTTT
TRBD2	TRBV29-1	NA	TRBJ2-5	CSVGSGGAETQYF	TGCAGCGTTGGGAGCGGGGGGGCGGAGACCCAGTACTTC
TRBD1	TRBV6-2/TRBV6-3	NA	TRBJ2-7	CASSPLDRVGSYEQYF	TGTGCCAGCAGTCCCTTAGACAGGGTGGGCTCCTACGAGCAGTACTTC
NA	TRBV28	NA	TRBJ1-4	CASSLGGSTNEKLFF	TGTGCCAGCAGTTTAGGGGGTTCCACTAATGAAAAACTGTTTTTT
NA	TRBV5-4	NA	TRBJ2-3	CASPSSGGTKFTDTQYF	TGTGCCAGCCCGTCGTCTGGAGGTACCAAATTCACAGATACGCAGTATTTT
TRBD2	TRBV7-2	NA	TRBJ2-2	CASSRPGSGGANTGELFF	TGTGCCAGCAGCCGGCCGGGTAGCGGGGGCGCGAACACCGGGGAGCTGTTTTTT
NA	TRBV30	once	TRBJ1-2	CAWSTGSGYTF	TGTGCCTGGAGTACGGGGTCAGGCTACACCTTC
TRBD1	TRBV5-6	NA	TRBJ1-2	CASEFRQGASGYTF	TGTGCCAGCGAATTCCGACAGGGGGCTAGTGGCTACACCTTC
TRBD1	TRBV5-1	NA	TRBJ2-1	CASSLDGTGDNEQFF	TGCGCCAGCAGCTTGGATGGGACAGGCGACAATGAGCAGTTCTTC
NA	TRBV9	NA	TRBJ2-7	CASSVVGSRGEQYF	TGTGCCAGCAGCGTAGTAGGGTCCCGTGGGGAGCAGTACTTC
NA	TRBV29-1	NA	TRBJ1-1	CSVRTGTSLEAFF	TGCAGCGTTAGAACCGGGACATCTCTCGAAGCTTTCTTT